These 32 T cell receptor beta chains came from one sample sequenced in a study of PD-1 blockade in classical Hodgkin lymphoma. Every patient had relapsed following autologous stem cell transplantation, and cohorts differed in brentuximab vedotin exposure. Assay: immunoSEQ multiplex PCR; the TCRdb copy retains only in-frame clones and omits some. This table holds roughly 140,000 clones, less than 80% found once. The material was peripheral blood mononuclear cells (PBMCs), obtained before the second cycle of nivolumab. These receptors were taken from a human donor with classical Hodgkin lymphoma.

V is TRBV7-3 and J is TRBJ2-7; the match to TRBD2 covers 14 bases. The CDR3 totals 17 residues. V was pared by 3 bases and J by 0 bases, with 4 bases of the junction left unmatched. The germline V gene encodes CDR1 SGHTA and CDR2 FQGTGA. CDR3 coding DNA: TGTGCCAGCAGCTTGTACGGGACTAGCGGGAGCTCCTACGAGCAGTACTTC. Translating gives CASSLYGTSGSSYEQYF.

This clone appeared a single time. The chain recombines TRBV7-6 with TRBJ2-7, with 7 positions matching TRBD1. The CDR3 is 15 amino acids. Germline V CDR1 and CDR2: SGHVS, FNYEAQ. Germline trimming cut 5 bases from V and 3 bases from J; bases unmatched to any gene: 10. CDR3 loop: CASSTGSGTVYEQYF. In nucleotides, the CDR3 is TGTGCCAGCAGCACCGGCTCCGGGACAGTCTACGAGCAGTACTTC.

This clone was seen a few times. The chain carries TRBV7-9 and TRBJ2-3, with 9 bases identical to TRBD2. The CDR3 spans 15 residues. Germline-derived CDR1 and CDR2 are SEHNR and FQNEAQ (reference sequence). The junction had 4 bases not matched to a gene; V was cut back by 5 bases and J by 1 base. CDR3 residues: CASSPSGRRTDTQYF. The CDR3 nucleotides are TGTGCCAGCAGCCCAAGCGGGAGGCGCACAGATACGCAGTATTTT.

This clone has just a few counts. The CDR3 here is CASSFGEGNQPQHF. The DNA of the CDR3 is TGCGCCAGCAGCTTTGGGGAAGGGAATCAGCCCCAGCATTTT. The chain uses TRBV5-1 and TRBJ1-5; D is uncertain. V was cut by 2 bases and J by 4 bases, with 10 bases left in between. Germline CDR1 reads SGHRS; CDR2 reads YFSETQ. This CDR3 contains 14 residues.

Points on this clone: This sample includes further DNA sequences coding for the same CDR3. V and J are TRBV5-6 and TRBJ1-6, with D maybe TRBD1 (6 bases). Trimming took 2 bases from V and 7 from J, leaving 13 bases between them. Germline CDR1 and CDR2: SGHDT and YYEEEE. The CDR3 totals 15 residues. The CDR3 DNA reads TGTGCCAGCAGCTTAAGACAGGACAAGAATTCACCCCTCCACTTT. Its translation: CASSLRQDKNSPLHF.

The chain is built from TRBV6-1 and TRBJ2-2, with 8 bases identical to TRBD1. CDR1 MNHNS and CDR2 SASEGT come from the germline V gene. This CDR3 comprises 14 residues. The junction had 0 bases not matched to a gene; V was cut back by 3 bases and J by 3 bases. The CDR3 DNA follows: TGTGCCAGCAGTGAGACAGGGGACACCGGGGAGCTGTTTTTT. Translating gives CASSETGDTGELFF.

In DNA, the CDR3 is TGTGCCAGCAGCCAAGACGGTGGCGACAGGGACACTGAAGCTTTCTTT. It codes for CASSQDGGDRDTEAFF. V is TRBV4-2 and J is TRBJ1-1; TRBD1 matches 7 bases. CDR1 is LGHNA and CDR2 is YNFKEQ in the germline V gene. V dropped 0 bases and J dropped 3; count of bases not matched to a gene: 7. CDR3 length: 16 amino acids.

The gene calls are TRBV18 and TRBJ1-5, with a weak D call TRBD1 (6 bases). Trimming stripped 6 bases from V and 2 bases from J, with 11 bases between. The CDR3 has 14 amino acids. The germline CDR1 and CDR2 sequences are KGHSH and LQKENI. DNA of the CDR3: TGTGCCAGCTCCGCCGCAGGGGGCAATCAGCCCCAGCATTTT. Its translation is CASSAAGGNQPQHF.

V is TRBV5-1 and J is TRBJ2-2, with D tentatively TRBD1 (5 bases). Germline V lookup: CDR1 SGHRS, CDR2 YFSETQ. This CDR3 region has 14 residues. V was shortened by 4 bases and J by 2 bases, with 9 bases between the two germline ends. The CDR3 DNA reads TGCGCCAGCAGCCCCGGACATAACACCGGGGAGCTGTTTTTT. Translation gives CASSPGHNTGELFF. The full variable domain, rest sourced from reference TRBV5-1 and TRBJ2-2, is KAGVTQTPRYLIKTRGQQVTLSCSPISGHRSVSWYQQTPGQGLQFLFEYFSETQRNKGNFPGRFSGRQFSNSRSEMNVSTLELGDSALYLCASSPGHNTGELFFGEGSRLTVL.

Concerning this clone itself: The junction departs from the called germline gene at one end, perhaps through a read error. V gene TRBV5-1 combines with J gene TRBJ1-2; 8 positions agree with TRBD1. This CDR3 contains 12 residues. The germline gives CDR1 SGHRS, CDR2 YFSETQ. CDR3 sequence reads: CASSLEQGAWTF. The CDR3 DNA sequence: TGTGCCAGCAGCTTGGAGCAGGGGGCATGGACCTTC.

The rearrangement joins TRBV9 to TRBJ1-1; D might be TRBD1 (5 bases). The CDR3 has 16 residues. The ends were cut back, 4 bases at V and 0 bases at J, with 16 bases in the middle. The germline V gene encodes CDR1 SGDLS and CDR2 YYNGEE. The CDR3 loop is CASSKDPTDLNTEAFF. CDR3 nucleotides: TGTGCCAGCAGCAAAGACCCGACAGACTTGAACACTGAAGCTTTCTTT.

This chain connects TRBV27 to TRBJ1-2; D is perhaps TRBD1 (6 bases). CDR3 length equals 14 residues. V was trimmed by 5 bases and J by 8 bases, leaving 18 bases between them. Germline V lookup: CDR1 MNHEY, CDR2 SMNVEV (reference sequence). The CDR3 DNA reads TGTGCCAGCAGTCCGAGGGGGGGTATAGGAGGCTACACCTTC. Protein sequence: CASSPRGGIGGYTF.

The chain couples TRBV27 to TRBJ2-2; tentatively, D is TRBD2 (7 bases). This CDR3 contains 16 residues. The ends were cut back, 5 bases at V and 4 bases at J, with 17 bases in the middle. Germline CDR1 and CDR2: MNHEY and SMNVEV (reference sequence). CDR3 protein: CASSRARGAGTGELFF. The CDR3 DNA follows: TGTGCCAGCAGTAGGGCCCGGGGGGCAGGCACCGGGGAGCTGTTTTTT.

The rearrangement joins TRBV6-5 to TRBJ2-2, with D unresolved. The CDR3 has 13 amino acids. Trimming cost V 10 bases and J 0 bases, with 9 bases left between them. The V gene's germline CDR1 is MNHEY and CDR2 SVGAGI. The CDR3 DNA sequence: TGTGCCACCAACTCGGCGAACACCGGGGAGCTGTTTTTT. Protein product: CATNSANTGELFF.

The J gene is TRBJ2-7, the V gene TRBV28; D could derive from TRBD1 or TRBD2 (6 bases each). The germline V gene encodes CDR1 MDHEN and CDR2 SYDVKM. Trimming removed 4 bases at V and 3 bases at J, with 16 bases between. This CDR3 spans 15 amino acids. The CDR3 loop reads CASSSFGRGGYEQYF. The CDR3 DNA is TGTGCCAGCAGTTCCTTTGGCAGGGGAGGCTACGAGCAGTACTTC.

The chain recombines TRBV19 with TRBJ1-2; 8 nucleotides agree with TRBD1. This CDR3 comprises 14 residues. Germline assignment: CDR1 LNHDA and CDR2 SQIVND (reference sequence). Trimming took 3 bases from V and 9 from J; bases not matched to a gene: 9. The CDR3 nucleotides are TGTGCCAGTAGTATCCTGGACAGGGCCGAAAGCTACACCTTC. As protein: CASSILDRAESYTF.

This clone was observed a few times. CDR3 in amino acids: CASSMDRSRNSPLHF. In nucleotides, the CDR3 is TGCGCCAGCAGTATGGACAGGTCGCGTAATTCACCCCTCCACTTT. V gene TRBV10-1 combines with J gene TRBJ1-6, with 7 bases matching TRBD1. The germline V gene encodes CDR1 WNHNN and CDR2 SYGVQD (reference sequence). CDR3 length equals 15 residues. V lost 5 bases to trimming and J lost 6 bases; unmatched junction nucleotides: 7.

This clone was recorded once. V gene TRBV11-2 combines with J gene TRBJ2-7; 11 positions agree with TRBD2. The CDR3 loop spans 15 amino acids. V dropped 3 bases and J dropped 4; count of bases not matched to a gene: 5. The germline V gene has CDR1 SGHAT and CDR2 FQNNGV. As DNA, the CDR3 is TGTGCCAGCAGCTTTACTAGCGGGAGAGTATACGAGCAGTACTTC. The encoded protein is CASSFTSGRVYEQYF.

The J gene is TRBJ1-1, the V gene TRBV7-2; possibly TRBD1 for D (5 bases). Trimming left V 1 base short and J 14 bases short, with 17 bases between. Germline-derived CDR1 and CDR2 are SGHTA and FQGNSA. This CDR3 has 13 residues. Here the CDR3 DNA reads TGTGCCAGCAGCTTAGGAACACCGCGTGGGGCCTTCTTT. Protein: CASSLGTPRGAFF.

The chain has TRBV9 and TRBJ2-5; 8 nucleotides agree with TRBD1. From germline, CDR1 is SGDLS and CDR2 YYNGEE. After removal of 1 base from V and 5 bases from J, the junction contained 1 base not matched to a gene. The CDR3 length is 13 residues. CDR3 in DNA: TGTGCCAGCAGCGTACGGACAGGGGAGACCCAGTACTTC. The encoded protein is CASSVRTGETQYF.

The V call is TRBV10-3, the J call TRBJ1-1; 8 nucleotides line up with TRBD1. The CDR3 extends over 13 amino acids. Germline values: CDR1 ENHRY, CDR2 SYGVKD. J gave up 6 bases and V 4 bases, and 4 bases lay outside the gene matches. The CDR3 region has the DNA TGTGCCATCAGTGGACAGGGGAATGCTGAAGCTTTCTTT. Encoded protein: CAISGQGNAEAFF.

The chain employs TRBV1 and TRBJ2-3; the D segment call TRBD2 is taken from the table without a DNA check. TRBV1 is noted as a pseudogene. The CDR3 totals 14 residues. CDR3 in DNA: TGCACCGCGGGAACCTCGGGATTCTCAGATACGCAGTATTTT. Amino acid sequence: CTAGTSGFSDTQYF.

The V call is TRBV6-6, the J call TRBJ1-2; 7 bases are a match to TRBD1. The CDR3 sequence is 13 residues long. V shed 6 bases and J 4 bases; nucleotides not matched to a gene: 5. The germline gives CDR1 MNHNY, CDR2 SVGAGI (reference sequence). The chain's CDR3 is CASSLGQTYGYTF. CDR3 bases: TGTGCCAGCAGCCTGGGACAGACCTATGGCTACACCTTC.

As DNA, the CDR3 is TGTGCCAGTACCCATCTCCTCCGGGGCGACGAGAAAACCGGGGAGCTGTTTTTT. Protein product: CASTHLLRGDEKTGELFF. This chain uses TRBV19 with TRBJ2-2, with D possibly called TRBD1 or TRBD2 (5 bases each). The V gene lost 7 bases and the J gene lost 5 bases, with 26 bases spanning the gap. Germline CDR1 and CDR2: LNHDA and SQIVND (reference sequence). The CDR3 is 18 amino acids.

The CDR3 DNA reads as TGCGCCAGCAGCCAAGATCCAGGGGGACAGGGGGCCACCGGGGAGCTGTTTTTT. Amino acid sequence: CASSQDPGGQGATGELFF. The gene calls are TRBV4-3 and TRBJ2-2, with 12 bases that match TRBD1. CDR1 and CDR2 from the germline V gene are LGHNA and YSLEER. The V gene end was trimmed by 0 bases and the J gene end by 4 bases; junction bases not matched to a gene: 6. This CDR3 contains 18 residues.

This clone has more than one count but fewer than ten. The CDR3 DNA is TGTGCCAGCAGCCCCTTTTCGGGACTCACAGATACGCAGTATTTT. Protein: CASSPFSGLTDTQYF. The V call is TRBV7-8, the J call TRBJ2-3; TRBD2 might be the D (6 bases). The CDR3 covers 15 residues. Germline V gene lookup returns CDR1 SGHVS and CDR2 FQNEAQ. The V end lost 5 bases, the J end lost 2 bases, and 14 bases lay between the germline ends.

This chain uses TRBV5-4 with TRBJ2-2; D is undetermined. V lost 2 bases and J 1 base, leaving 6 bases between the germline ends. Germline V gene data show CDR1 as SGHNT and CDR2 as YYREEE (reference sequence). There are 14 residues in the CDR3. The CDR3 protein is CASSFLQNTGELFF. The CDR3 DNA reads TGTGCCAGCAGCTTTCTCCAGAACACCGGGGAGCTGTTTTTT. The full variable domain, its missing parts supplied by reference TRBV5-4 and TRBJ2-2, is ETGVTQSPTHLIKTRGQQVTLRCSSQSGHNTVSWYQQALGQGPQFIFQYYREEENGRGNFPPRFSGLQFPNYSSELNVNALELDDSALYLCASSFLQNTGELFFGEGSRLTVL.

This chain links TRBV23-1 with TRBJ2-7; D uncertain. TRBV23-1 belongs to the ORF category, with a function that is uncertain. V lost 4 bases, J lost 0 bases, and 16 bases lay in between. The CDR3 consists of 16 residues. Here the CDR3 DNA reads TGCGCCAGCAGTCCCCGACCGGCGGAGAGCTCCTACGAGCAGTACTTC. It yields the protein CASSPRPAESSYEQYF.

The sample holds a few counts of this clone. For the CDR3, the DNA is TGTGCCAGTAGTATATCGGGGACTAGCATCAATGAGCAGTTCTTC. It specifies CASSISGTSINEQFF. The chain joins TRBV19 to TRBJ2-1; TRBD2 aligns across 9 bases. Trimming at V came to 2 bases and at J to 6 bases, leaving 5 bases not matched to a gene. The CDR3 totals 15 residues. Germline V gives CDR1 LNHDA, CDR2 SQIVND (reference sequence).

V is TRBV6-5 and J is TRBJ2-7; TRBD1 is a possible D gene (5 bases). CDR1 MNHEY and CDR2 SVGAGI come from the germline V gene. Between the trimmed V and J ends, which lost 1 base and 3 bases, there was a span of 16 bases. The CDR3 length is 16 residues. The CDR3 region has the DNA TGTGCCAGCAGTTACTTACAGGTTCCCCGCGGCTACGAGCAGTACTTC. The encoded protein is CASSYLQVPRGYEQYF.

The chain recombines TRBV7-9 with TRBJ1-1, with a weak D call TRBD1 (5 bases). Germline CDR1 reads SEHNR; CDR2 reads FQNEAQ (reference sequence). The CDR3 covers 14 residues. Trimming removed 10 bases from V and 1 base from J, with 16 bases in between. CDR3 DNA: TGTGCCACCCTTGAGACAGAGGGGAACACTGAAGCTTTCTTT. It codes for CATLETEGNTEAFF.

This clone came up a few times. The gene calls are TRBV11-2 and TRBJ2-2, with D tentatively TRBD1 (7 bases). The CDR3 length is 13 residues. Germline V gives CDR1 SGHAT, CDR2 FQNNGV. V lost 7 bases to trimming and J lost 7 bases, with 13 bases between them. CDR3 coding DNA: TGTGCCAGCAAGGAGGGGGCTATCGGGGAGCTGTTTTTT. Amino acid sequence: CASKEGAIGELFF.